Listed below are T cell receptor beta chains from one sample, sequenced in a study of CD8+ T cells in alopecia areata. Data came from immunoSEQ multiplex PCR; TCRdb stores just in-frame clones and leaves some out. The top ten hold 36% of the sample, which has 120,000 to 150,000 clones, 62% seen once. Sample: CD8+ T cells sorted from blood. These receptors originate from a human donor in good health. Each CDR3 is given without its conserved first and last residue.

J	V	CDR3
TRBJ2-1	TRBV20-1	SASIGEQF
TRBJ2-7	TRBV11-2	ASSLSLPQGEQY
TRBJ2-7	TRBV9	ASSTRTGVTYEQY
TRBJ1-1	TRBV7-9	ASSRGGTEAF
TRBJ2-7	TRBV29-1	SVDGTDKYEQY
TRBJ2-1	TRBV29-1	SVAGTSGSPYNEQF
TRBJ1-1	TRBV28	ASSFRASNTEAF
TRBJ2-4	TRBV13	ASSLWSANIQY
TRBJ2-5	TRBV4-1	ASSQSSETQY
TRBJ2-2	TRBV7-9	ASSSGQGAYTGELF
TRBJ2-7	TRBV4-1	ASSQLTSGLYEQY
TRBJ1-5	TRBV27	ASRSTGIPRNQPQH
TRBJ2-1	TRBV27	ASSFAGLLVEEQF
TRBJ2-2	TRBV4-1	ASSHGTGGATGELF
TRBJ1-2	TRBV6-1	ASSEAPGQGGSNYGYT
TRBJ2-3	TRBV27	ASSLTREGPDTQY
TRBJ2-5	TRBV7-8	ASSSRGSSQQETQY
TRBJ2-3	TRBV25-1	ASSETGGTDTQY
TRBJ2-3	TRBV29-1	SVDGTPFTDTQY
TRBJ2-3	TRBV2	ASRGGSSTDTQY
TRBJ2-7	TRBV15	ATSRGTSLGEQY
TRBJ1-1	TRBV7-9	ASSPVMVQGWTEAF
TRBJ1-2	TRBV7-9	ASSGGGVDYGYT
TRBJ1-1	TRBV7-9	ASSLDEAF
TRBJ1-5	TRBV27	ASNQLGSNQPQH
TRBJ2-5	TRBV2	ASSHLPGQGAETQY
TRBJ2-1	TRBV14	ASSPRTYYNEQF